Only one count was recorded for the clone carrying this T cell receptor (beta chain). The sample comes from a study of blood T cell repertoires in COVID-19. Study-wide context: The origin of the acute and convalescent COVID-19 samples was the United States, Italy and Spain. PBMCs, B-cell-depleted T cells, or T cells were the source of the cDNA or gDNA that made up the material.

Original handling: Amplification of reference gene primers was used by the study to estimate nucleated cell counts. Produced via immunoSEQ multiplex PCR; TCRdb's table is partial and in-frame only. Clone size and the V and J calls come from that table; the DNA yielded D and trimming. Of a few hundred thousand clones listed, about 89% are singletons. With V trimmed by 1 base and J by 6 bases, 14 bases remained unmatched. This CDR3 has 19 amino acids. In germline, CDR1 is LNHDA, CDR2 SQIVND (reference sequence). The chain is built from TRBV19 and TRBJ1-6; 8 bases match TRBD1. The TCR comes from a man in his fifties with acute or convalescent COVID-19. What was sequenced was peripheral blood. The CDR3 protein is CASSIVGQQTGGSNSPLHF. DNA of the CDR3: TGTGCCAGTAGTATAGTGGGACAGCAAACAGGGGGTAGTAATTCACCCCTCCACTTT.